Described below is a single T cell receptor beta chain sequence and its context. The antigen remains unidentified. There are 12 residues in the CDR3. Per germline, CDR1 MNHEY and CDR2 SVGAGI. V lost 7 bases and J lost 4, with 10 bases in between. The sample belongs to a study of T cell responses to AZD1222 COVID-19 vaccine. General study points: CD4 TCRs covered the whole spike, strongest at regions 160-218 and 743-854. Seropositive at baseline were only six AZD1222 recipients. Once two AZD1222 doses were given, Spike-specific TCR breadth and depth went up.

The protocol was immunoSEQ multiplex PCR, while the TCRdb copy is restricted to in-frame clones and leaves out a portion. This repertoire shows tens of thousands of clones, approximately 90% found once; its top ten account for 6.3%. The V gene is TRBV6-5, the J gene TRBJ1-2, with a weak D call TRBD1 (5 bases). This receptor was obtained from an adult who received the MenACWY meningococcal vaccine as a control. The starting material was peripheral blood, obtained 28 days after the second dose of the MenACWY control vaccine. The CDR3 coding sequence is TGTGCCAGCATGGGGCAGCTCTATGGCTACACCTTC. Encoded protein: CASMGQLYGYTF.